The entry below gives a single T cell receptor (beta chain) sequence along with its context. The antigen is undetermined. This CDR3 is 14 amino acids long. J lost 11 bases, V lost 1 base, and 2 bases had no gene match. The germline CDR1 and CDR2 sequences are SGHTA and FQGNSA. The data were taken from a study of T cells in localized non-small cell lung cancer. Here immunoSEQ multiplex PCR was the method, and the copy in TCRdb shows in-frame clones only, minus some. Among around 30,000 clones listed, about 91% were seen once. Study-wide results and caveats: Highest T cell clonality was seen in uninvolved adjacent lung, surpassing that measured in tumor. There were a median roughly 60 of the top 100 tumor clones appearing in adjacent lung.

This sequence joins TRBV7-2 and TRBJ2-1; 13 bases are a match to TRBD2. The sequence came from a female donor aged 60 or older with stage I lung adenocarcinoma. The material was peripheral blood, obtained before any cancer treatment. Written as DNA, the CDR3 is TGTGCCAGCAGCTTAGAACTAGCGGGGGGGAAGCAGTTCTTC. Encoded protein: CASSLELAGGKQFF.